This T cell receptor beta chain was sequenced in a study of T cells expressing NK-cell markers (dated by TCRdb to the early 2020s). Context from the whole study: Fewer than ten donors provided sorted CD3+CD56+NKG2C+, CD3+CD56+NKG2C- and CD3+CD56-NKG2C+ T-cell subsets, whose TCR beta-chain repertoires were profiled. Among the eight sequenced donors, seven were HCMV-seropositive and one was HCMV-seronegative. Libraries were sequenced as 2 x 150 bp reads on Illumina HiSeq 2000/2500, MiSeq or NextSeq. All eight donors whose samples were sequenced were randomly selected healthy volunteers, three of them men and five women.

Reads for this sample came from an Illumina HiSeq 2000. 5'RACE template switching, by which a universal primer site and unique molecular identifiers were added, was used to make TCR beta cDNA libraries. Priming for cDNA synthesis came from the TCR beta constant segment, and two successive PCR amplification steps followed. The source study handled its data this way. MIGEC was used to demultiplex reads and group the reads by UMI, and MiTCR was used to assemble and quantify clonotypes. To exclude erroneous sequences, any TCR cDNA sequence not supported by at least two reads was discarded. The tcR package was used for downstream repertoire analysis, and clonotypes were matched between fractions using CDR3 nucleotide sequence together with V segment. VDJmatch was used to annotate antigen specificity against VDJdb, with one amino acid substitution in CDR3 allowed. After reprocessing by TCRdb, each CDR3 protein sequence is one entry, and no DNA is given. These V and J calls derive from TCRdb rather than the authors' analysis. This sample's clone table shows 600 to 700 distinct CDR3 sequences. The ten largest clones represent roughly 95% of the sample.

Details on this clonotype: This receptor's antigen is unknown.

Findings and caveats that apply to the study as a whole: For roughly six donors, the dominant CD3+CD56+NKG2C+ clonotypes were among the top 10 CD8+ clonotypes and accounted for 1.0-7.0% of CD8+ T cells. Whether the expanded NKG2C-expressing T cell clones were specific for HCMV antigens was left unclear. Those dominant clonotypes were again the most abundant among CD3+CD56-NKG2C+ cells in a few donors, at about 25-60.1%.

HCMV-specific IgG was detected in serum with a commercial ELISA kit to determine HCMV serostatus. Ficoll density gradient centrifugation was used to isolate peripheral blood mononuclear cells from blood. From the germline V gene, CDR1 is MGHRA and CDR2 is YSYEKL. The CDR3 covers 16 residues, taking in both the cysteine and the phenylalanine. No DNA appears here. Sequences were obtained from blood T cells: a sorted CD56 or NKG2C T cell subset, CD4+ or CD8+ T cells, or bulk PBMC T cells (not recorded which). The chain is assembled from TRBV4-1 and TRBJ2-7; TCRdb designates TRBD2, a call that cannot be tested without DNA. This receptor was taken from a woman under 30 in good health. Donor details come from another sample of the same person, matched by shared clones. CDR3 sequence: CASSKLAGGRGYEQYF.